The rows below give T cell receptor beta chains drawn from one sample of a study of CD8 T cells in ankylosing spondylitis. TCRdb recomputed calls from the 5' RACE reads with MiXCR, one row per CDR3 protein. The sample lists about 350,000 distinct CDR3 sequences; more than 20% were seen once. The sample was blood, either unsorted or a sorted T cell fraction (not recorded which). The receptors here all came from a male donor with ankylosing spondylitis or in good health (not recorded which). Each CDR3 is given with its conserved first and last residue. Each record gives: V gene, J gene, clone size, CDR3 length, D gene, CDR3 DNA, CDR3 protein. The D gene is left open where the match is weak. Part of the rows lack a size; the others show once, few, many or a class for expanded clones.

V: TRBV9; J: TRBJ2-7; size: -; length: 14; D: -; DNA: TGTGCCAGCAGCGTAGGGGGGGATCCCTACGAGCAGTACTTC; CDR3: CASSVGGDPYEQYF
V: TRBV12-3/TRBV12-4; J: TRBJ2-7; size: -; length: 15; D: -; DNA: TGTGCCAGCAGCCCCGCCGGGACACCTGAAGGCGAGCAGTACTTC; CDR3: CASSPAGTPEGEQYF
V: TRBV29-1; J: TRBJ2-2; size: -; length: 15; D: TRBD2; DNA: TGCAGCGTTCGCGGGACTAGTGGAGTAGCCGGGGAGCTGTTTTTT; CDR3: CSVRGTSGVAGELFF
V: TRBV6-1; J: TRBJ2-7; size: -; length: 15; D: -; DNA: TGTGCCAGCAGTGAACTTCAGGACGGATTCTACGAGCAGTACTTC; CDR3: CASSELQDGFYEQYF
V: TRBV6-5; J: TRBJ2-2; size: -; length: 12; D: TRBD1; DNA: TGTGCCAGCCGACAGGGTACCGGGGAGCTGTTTTTT; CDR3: CASRQGTGELFF
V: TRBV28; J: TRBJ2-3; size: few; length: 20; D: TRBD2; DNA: TGTGCCAGCAGCCCAAGCCCGAGGGGACTAGCGGGCTTCATGGGAGATACGCAGTATTTT; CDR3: CASSPSPRGLAGFMGDTQYF
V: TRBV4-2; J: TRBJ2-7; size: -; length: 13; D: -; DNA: TGTGCCAGCAGCCAAGTGGGGAAAGACGAGCAGTACTTC; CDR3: CASSQVGKDEQYF
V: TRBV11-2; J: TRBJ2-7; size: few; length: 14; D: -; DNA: TGTGCCAGCAGCTTAGATGTGGGGCCTACGAAGCAGTACTTC; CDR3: CASSLDVGPTKQYF
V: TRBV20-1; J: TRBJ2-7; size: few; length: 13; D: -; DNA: TGCAGTGCAGACCGGAGTTCCGGCTACGAGCAGTACTTC; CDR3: CSADRSSGYEQYF
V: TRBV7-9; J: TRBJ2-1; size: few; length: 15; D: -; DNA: TGTGCCAGCAGCTTAGTCGCCAGGGCTGGGGGTGAGCAGTTCTTC; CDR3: CASSLVARAGGEQFF
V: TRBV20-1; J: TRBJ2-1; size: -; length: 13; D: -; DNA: TGCAGCGACTACTGGGTGGAGCACAATGAGCAGTTCTTC; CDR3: CSDYWVEHNEQFF